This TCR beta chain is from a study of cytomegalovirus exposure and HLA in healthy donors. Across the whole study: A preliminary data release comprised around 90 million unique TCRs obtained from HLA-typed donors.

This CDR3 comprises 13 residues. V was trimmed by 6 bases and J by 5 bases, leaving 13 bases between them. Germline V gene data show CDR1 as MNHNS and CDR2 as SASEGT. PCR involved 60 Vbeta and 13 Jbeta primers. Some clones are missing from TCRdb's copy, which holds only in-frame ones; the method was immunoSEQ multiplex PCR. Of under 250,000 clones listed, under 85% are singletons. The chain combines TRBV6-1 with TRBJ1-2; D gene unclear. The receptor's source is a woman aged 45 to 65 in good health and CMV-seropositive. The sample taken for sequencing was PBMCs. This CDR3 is CASSPGAGYGYTF. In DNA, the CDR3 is TGTGCCAGCAGCCCAGGCGCGGGATATGGCTACACCTTC.